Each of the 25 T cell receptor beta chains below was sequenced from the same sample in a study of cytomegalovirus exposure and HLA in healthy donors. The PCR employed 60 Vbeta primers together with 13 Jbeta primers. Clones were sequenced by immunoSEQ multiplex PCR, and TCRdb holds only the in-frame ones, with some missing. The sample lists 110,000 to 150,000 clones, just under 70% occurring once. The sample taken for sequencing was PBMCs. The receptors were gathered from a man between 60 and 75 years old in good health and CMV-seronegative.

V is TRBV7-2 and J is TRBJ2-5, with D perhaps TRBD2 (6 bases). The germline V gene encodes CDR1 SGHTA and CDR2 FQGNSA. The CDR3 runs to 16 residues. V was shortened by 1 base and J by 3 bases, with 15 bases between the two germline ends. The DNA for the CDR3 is TGTGCCAGCAGCTTAGTTGGGGGGTGGGCGGAAGAGACCCAGTACTTC. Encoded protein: CASSLVGGWAEETQYF.

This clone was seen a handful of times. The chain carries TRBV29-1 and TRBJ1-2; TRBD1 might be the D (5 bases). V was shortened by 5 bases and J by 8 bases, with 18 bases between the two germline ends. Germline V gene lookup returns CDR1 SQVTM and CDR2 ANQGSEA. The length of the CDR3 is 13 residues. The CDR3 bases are TGCAGCGTTCTCGTTCGGGGGGGAGGAGGCTACACCTTC. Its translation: CSVLVRGGGGYTF. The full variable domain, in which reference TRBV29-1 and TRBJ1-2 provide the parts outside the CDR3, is SAVISQKPSRDICQRGTSLTIQCQVDSQVTMMFWYRQQPGQSLTLIATANQGSEATYESGFVIDKFPISRPNLTFSTLTVSNMSPEDSSIYLCSVLVRGGGGYTFGSGTRLTVV.

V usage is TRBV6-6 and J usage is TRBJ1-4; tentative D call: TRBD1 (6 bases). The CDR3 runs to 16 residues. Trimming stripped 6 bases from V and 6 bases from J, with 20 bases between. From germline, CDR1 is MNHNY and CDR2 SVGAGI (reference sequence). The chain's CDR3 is CASRGGAAAGDEKLFF. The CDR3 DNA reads TGTGCCAGCAGAGGGGGGGCCGCGGCTGGGGATGAAAAACTGTTTTTT.

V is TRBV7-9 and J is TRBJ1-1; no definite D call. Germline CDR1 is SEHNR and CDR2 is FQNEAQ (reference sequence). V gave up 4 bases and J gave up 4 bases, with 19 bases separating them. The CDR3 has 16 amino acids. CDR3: CASSSFYTPNSTEAFF. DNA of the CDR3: TGTGCCAGCAGCTCCTTTTATACTCCTAACAGCACTGAAGCTTTCTTT.

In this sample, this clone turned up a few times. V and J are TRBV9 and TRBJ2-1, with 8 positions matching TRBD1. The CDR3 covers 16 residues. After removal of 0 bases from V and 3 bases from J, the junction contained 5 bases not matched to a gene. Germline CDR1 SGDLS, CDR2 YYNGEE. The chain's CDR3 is CASSVEDRGNYNEQFF. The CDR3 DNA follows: TGTGCCAGCAGCGTAGAAGACAGGGGCAACTACAATGAGCAGTTCTTC.

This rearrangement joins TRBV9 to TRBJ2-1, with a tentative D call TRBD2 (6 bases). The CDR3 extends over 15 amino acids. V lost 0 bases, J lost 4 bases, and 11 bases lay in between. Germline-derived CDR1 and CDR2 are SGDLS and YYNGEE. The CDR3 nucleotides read TGTGCCAGCAGCGTAGGGATAGCGGCTTACAATGAGCAGTTCTTC. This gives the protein CASSVGIAAYNEQFF. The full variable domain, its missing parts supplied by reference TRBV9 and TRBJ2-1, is DSGVTQTPKHLITATGQRVTLRCSPRSGDLSVYWYQQSLDQGLQFLIQYYNGEERAKGNILERFSAQQFPDLHSELNLSSLELGDSALYFCASSVGIAAYNEQFFGPGTRLTVL.

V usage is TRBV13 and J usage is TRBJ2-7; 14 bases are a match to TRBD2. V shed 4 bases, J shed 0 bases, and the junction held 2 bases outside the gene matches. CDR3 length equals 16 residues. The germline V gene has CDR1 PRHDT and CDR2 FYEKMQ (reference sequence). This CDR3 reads CASSWGTSGSSYEQYF. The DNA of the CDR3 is TGTGCCAGCAGCTGGGGGACTAGCGGGAGCTCCTACGAGCAGTACTTC.

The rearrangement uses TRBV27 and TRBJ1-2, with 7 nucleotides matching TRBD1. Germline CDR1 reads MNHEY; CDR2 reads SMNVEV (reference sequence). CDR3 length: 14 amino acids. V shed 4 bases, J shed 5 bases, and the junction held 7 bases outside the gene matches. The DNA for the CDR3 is TGTGCCAGCAGTTCCGGGGGACAGATTTATGGCTACACCTTC. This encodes CASSSGGQIYGYTF.

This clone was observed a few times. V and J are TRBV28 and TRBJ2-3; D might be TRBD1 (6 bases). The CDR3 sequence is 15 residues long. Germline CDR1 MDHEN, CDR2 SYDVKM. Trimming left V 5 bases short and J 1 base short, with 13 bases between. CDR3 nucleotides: TGTGCCAGCAGTATCTGGGACACCCGCACAGATACGCAGTATTTT. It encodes CASSIWDTRTDTQYF.

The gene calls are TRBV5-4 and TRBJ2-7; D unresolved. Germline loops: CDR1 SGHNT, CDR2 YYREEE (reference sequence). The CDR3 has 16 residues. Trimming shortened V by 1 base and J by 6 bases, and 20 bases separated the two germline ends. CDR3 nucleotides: TGTGCCAGCAGCTTGTCCCCGGTCCCGATTGATGTCGAGCAGTACTTC. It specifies CASSLSPVPIDVEQYF.

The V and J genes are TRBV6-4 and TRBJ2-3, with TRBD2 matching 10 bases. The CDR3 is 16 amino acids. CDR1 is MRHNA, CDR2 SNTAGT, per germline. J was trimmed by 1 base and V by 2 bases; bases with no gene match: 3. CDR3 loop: CASSDDGLAGTDTQYF. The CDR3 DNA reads TGTGCCAGCAGTGACGATGGACTAGCGGGCACAGATACGCAGTATTTT.

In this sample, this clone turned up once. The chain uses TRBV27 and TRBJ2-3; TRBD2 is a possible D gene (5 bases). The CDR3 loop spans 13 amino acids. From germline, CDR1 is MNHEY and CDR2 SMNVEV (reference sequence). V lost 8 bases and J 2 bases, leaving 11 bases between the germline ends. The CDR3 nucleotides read TGTGCCAGCGCTCCGGGATTCACAGATACGCAGTATTTT. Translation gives CASAPGFTDTQYF.

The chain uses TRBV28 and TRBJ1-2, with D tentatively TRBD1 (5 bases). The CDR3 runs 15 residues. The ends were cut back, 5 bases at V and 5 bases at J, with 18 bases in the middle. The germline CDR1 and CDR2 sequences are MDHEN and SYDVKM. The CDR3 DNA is TGTGCCAGCAGTCCACAATCGGACGGGGGGTATGGCTACACCTTC. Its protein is CASSPQSDGGYGYTF.

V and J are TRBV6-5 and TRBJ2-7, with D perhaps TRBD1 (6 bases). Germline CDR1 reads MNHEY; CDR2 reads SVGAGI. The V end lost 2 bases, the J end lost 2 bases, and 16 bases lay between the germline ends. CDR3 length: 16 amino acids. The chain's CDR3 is CASSYGVRGRAYEQYF. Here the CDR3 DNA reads TGTGCCAGCAGTTACGGCGTAAGGGGGAGAGCCTACGAGCAGTACTTC.

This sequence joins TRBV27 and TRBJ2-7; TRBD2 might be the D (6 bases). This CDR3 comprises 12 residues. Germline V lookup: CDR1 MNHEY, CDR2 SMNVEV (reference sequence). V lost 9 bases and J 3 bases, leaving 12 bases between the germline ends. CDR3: CARRGLFYEQYF. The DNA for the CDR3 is TGTGCCAGAAGGGGACTCTTCTACGAGCAGTACTTC.

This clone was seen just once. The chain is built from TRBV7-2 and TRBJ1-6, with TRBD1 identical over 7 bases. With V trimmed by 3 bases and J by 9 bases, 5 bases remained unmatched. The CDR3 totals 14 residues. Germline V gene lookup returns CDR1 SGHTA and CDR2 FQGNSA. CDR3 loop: CASSLNRGASPLHF. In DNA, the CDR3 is TGTGCCAGCAGCTTGAACAGGGGAGCTTCACCCCTCCACTTT. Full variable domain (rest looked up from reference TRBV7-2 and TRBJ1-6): GAGVSQSPSNKVTEKGKDVELRCDPISGHTALYWYRQSLGQGLEFLIYFQGNSAPDKSGLPSDRFSAERTGGSVSTLTIQRTQQEDSAVYLCASSLNRGASPLHFGNGTRLTVT.

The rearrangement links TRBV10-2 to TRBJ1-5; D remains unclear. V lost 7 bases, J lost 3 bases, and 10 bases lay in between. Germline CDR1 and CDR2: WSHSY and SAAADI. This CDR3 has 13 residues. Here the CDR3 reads CASMEGPNQPQHF. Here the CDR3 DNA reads TGCGCCAGCATGGAGGGCCCCAATCAGCCCCAGCATTTT.

The CDR3: CASRDRINEQFF. In nucleotides, the CDR3 is TGTGCCAGCAGGGACAGGATCAATGAGCAGTTCTTC. The rearrangement uses TRBV6-1 and TRBJ2-1; 7 bases match TRBD1. CDR3 length: 12 residues. V lost 6 bases, J lost 6 bases, and 2 bases stayed unmatched. Germline-derived CDR1 and CDR2 are MNHNS and SASEGT.

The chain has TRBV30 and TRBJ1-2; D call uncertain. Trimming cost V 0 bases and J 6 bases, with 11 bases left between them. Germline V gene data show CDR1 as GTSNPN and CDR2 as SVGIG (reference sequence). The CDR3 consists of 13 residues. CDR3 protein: CAWSVLREDGYTF. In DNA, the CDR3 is TGTGCCTGGAGTGTACTTAGGGAGGATGGCTACACCTTC.

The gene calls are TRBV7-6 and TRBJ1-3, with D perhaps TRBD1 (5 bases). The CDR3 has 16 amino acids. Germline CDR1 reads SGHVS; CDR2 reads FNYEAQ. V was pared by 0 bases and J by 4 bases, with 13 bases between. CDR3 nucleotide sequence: TGTGCCAGCAGCTTAGCCAGCAGGGTTCTCGGAAACACCATATATTTT. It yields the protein CASSLASRVLGNTIYF.

CDR3 protein: CASSRTVNEKLFF. For the CDR3, the DNA is TGTGCCAGCAGCCGGACTGTAAATGAAAAACTGTTTTTT. The chain couples TRBV6-5 to TRBJ1-4; unclear D gene. The CDR3 is made up of 13 amino acids. V was pared by 6 bases and J by 5 bases, with 10 bases between. Germline lookup yields CDR1 MNHEY and CDR2 SVGAGI.

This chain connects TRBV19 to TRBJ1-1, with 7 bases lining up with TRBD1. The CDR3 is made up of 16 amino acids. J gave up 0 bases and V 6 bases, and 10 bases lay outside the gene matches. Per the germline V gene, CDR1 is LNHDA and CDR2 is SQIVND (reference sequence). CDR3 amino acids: CASSVPPGTVNTEAFF. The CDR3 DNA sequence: TGTGCCAGTAGCGTCCCCCCGGGGACAGTGAACACTGAAGCTTTCTTT. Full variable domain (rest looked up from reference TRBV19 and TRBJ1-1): DGGITQSPKYLFRKEGQNVTLSCEQNLNHDAMYWYRQDPGQGLRLIYYSQIVNDFQKGDIAEGYSVSREKKESFPLTVTSAQKNPTAFYLCASSVPPGTVNTEAFFGQGTRLTVV.

CDR3 DNA: TGTGCCAGCAGCTTACAAGCGGGAGGGGGAGATACGCAGTATTTT. Translating gives CASSLQAGGGDTQYF. This chain joins TRBV11-1 and TRBJ2-3; the match to TRBD2 covers 10 bases. Germline trimming cut 2 bases from V and 5 bases from J; bases unmatched to any gene: 4. Germline V gene sequence: CDR1 SGHAT, CDR2 FQDESV (reference sequence). There are 15 residues in the CDR3.

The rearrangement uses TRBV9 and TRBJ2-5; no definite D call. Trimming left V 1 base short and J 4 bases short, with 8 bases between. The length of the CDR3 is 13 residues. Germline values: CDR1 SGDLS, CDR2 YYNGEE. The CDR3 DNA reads TGTGCCAGCAGCGTAAACGTCGGAGAGACCCAGTACTTC. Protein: CASSVNVGETQYF.

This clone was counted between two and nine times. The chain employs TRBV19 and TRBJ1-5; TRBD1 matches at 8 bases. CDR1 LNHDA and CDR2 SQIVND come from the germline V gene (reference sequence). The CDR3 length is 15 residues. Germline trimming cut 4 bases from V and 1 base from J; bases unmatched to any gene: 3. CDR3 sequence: CASSSGQGSNQPQHF. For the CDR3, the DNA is TGTGCCAGTAGTAGCGGACAGGGCAGCAATCAGCCCCAGCATTTT.